The next 23 T cell receptor beta chains were all read from a single sample in a study of T-cell reconstitution after alpha-beta-depleted transplantation in children. The TCRbeta library was prepared with unique molecular identifiers. TCRdb processed the PCR reads anew with MiXCR; each CDR3 protein has one entry. Of hundreds of thousands of distinct CDR3 sequences detected, roughly 15% appear once; the ten largest clones hold 1.1%. The sequencing here drew on PBMCs from the stem cell graft donor, taken from the stem cell graft. The source is a human donor who donated a stem cell graft to a child with acute myeloid leukemia.

The chain links TRBV24-1 to TRBJ2-5; TRBD2 matches at 10 bases. The germline V gene encodes CDR1 KGHDR and CDR2 SFDVKD. The CDR3 sequence is 16 residues long. V gave up 4 bases and J gave up 5 bases; unmatched junction bases: 9. The CDR3 protein is CATSDSTSGYGETQYF. The CDR3 bases are TGTGCCACCAGTGACTCGACTAGCGGGTACGGGGAGACCCAGTACTTC.

The table lists this clonotype with many counts. This chain joins TRBV20-1 and TRBJ2-7; D is possibly TRBD1 or TRBD2 (5 bases each). From germline, CDR1 is DFQATT and CDR2 SNEGSKA (reference sequence). The V end was cut by 2 bases, the J end by 2 bases, with 10 bases between. This CDR3 has 13 amino acids. The CDR3 protein is CSARQGAPYEQYF. CDR3 DNA: TGCAGTGCTAGACAGGGAGCACCCTACGAGCAGTACTTC.

This clonotype has only a few counts. The gene calls are TRBV7-9 and TRBJ1-1; no reliable D call. The CDR3 is 14 residues long. Germline assignment: CDR1 SEHNR and CDR2 FQNEAQ (reference sequence). The V and J ends lost 5 bases and 7 bases respectively, with 17 bases between them. The CDR3 is CASSRIPKDGEAFF. In DNA form, the CDR3 reads TGTGCCAGCAGCCGAATCCCAAAAGATGGTGAAGCTTTCTTT.

This clonotype was seen only a few times. This chain links TRBV6-1 with TRBJ2-6; D is undetermined. The V end was cut by 4 bases, the J end by 0 bases, with 7 bases between. Looked up from germline, CDR1 is MNHNS and CDR2 is SASEGT. This CDR3 contains 15 residues. CDR3 in amino acids: CASSGRSSGANVLTF. The CDR3 DNA follows: TGTGCCAGCAGTGGCAGAAGCTCTGGGGCCAACGTCCTGACTTTC.

This clonotype was observed a handful of times. The chain uses TRBV6-2 or TRBV6-3 and TRBJ2-1; TRBD2 aligns across 7 bases. The CDR3 runs to 16 residues. V was pared by 0 bases and J by 6 bases, with 8 bases of the junction left unmatched. CDR1 and CDR2 (germline): MNHEY, SVGEGT. CDR3 nucleotides: TGTGCCAGCAGTTACTCGACGCCTAGCGGCTTCAATGAGCAGTTCTTC. This encodes CASSYSTPSGFNEQFF.

The chain carries TRBV4-3 and TRBJ1-4, with 7 bases identical to TRBD1. V gave up 0 bases and J gave up 7 bases; unmatched junction bases: 5. CDR1 is LGHNA, CDR2 YSLEER, per germline. The CDR3 spans 15 residues. The CDR3 DNA sequence: TGCGCCAGCAGCCAAGATGTAGGGGGCCGTGAAAAACTGTTTTTT. It codes for CASSQDVGGREKLFF.

Many counts were recorded for this clonotype. V is TRBV27 and J is TRBJ1-5, with D unresolved. This CDR3 has 14 amino acids. Germline V gene lookup returns CDR1 MNHEY and CDR2 SMNVEV (reference sequence). Deletions cut 0 bases from V and 8 bases from J, with 11 bases between. This chain's CDR3 is CASSLSGSIEPQHF. The DNA of the CDR3 is TGTGCCAGCAGTTTATCAGGCAGTATAGAGCCCCAGCATTTT.

This chain links TRBV7-2 with TRBJ1-1, with 7 bases identical to TRBD1. This CDR3 comprises 15 residues. In germline, CDR1 is SGHTA, CDR2 FQGNSA. V was clipped by 6 bases and J by 7 bases; unmatched bases: 14. CDR3 in DNA: TGTGCCAGCAGTTTCTCCCGGACAGGCGGAAGTGAAGCTTTCTTT. Protein product: CASSFSRTGGSEAFF.

In its sample, this clonotype was seen a few times. The V call is TRBV7-8, the J call TRBJ2-7; D may be TRBD1 or TRBD2 (5 bases each). In germline, CDR1 is SGHVS, CDR2 FQNEAQ. Deletions cut 4 bases from V and 5 bases from J, with 18 bases between. The CDR3 has 15 residues. The CDR3 sequence is CASSSTSTRDHEQYF. The DNA for the CDR3 is TGTGCCAGCAGCTCCACATCCACGAGGGACCACGAGCAGTACTTC.

This chain joins TRBV6-2 or TRBV6-3 and TRBJ2-7; D is unresolved. Per the germline V gene, CDR1 is MNHEY and CDR2 is SVGEGT. With 4 bases removed from V and 1 base from J, the gap between germline ends came to 8 bases. The CDR3 runs 13 residues. CDR3 region: CASSSYESYEQYV. The CDR3 DNA reads as TGTGCCAGCAGTTCTTATGAGTCCTACGAGCAGTACGTC.

This clonotype has just a few counts. The rearrangement uses TRBV6-1 and TRBJ2-2; 8 bases are a match to TRBD1. V shed 6 bases and J 2 bases; nucleotides not matched to a gene: 5. The CDR3 spans 15 residues. Germline CDR1 and CDR2: MNHNS and SASEGT. The CDR3 reads CASRLTGANTGELFF. The DNA of the CDR3 is TGTGCCAGCAGGCTGACAGGGGCCAACACCGGGGAGCTGTTTTTT.

The rearrangement uses TRBV29-1 and TRBJ2-5; D possibly uses TRBD1 or TRBD2 (7 bases each). The CDR3 covers 17 residues. Germline V CDR1 and CDR2: SQVTM, ANQGSEA. The germline V and J ends were trimmed by 5 bases and 3 bases, with 25 bases remaining between them. The CDR3 protein is CSVTGRGDYLLKETQYF. CDR3 in DNA: TGCAGCGTTACCGGCAGGGGGGACTACCTTCTAAAAGAGACCCAGTACTTC.

Comment on this clonotype: A clone one base away is much larger, so this may be a read error. The rearrangement links TRBV13 to TRBJ2-5, with 7 bases that match TRBD1. Per the germline V gene, CDR1 is PRHDT and CDR2 is FYEKMQ (reference sequence). This CDR3 is 14 amino acids long. V was clipped by 5 bases and J by 1 base; unmatched bases: 4. The CDR3 DNA reads as TGTGCCAGCAGCCAACGGGACAGCCAAGAGACCCAGTACTTC. Translated, it gives CASSQRDSQETQYF.

This clonotype was recorded many times. The chain combines TRBV20-1 with TRBJ2-5; TRBD1 matches at 8 bases. V shed 4 bases, J shed 4 bases, and the junction held 11 bases outside the gene matches. The CDR3 has 15 amino acids. Germline V gene sequence: CDR1 DFQATT, CDR2 SNEGSKA (reference sequence). The chain's CDR3 is CSAKRAGGAGETQYF. In nucleotides, the CDR3 is TGCAGTGCTAAAAGGGCAGGGGGCGCGGGAGAGACCCAGTACTTC.

This clonotype was detected ten times or more. The rearrangement joins TRBV20-1 to TRBJ2-1; 9 bases are a match to TRBD1. This CDR3 comprises 12 residues. J lost 7 bases, V lost 5 bases, and 3 bases had no gene match. Germline V lookup: CDR1 DFQATT, CDR2 SNEGSKA (reference sequence). The CDR3 protein is CSAADRGNEQFF. CDR3 coding DNA: TGCAGTGCTGCCGACAGGGGGAATGAGCAGTTCTTC.

This clonotype was detected only a few times. This sequence joins TRBV5-5 and TRBJ1-2; the D gene is possibly TRBD1 (6 bases). Germline V gene lookup returns CDR1 SGHKS and CDR2 YYEKEE (reference sequence). The length of the CDR3 is 18 residues. Deletions cut 0 bases from V and 5 bases from J, with 23 bases between. The CDR3 region is CASSLVFRGQPREYGYTF. CDR3 in DNA: TGTGCCAGCAGCTTGGTTTTCAGGGGCCAACCTAGGGAATATGGCTACACCTTC. The whole variable domain, filled in from reference TRBV5-5 and TRBJ1-2, reads DAGVTQSPTHLIKTRGQQVTLRCSPISGHKSVSWYQQVLGQGPQFIFQYYEKEERGRGNFPDRFSARQFPNYSSELNVNALLLGDSALYLCASSLVFRGQPREYGYTFGSGTRLTVV.

This clonotype was found many times. The rearrangement joins TRBV20-1 to TRBJ2-5; 8 bases align to TRBD2. Germline-derived CDR1 and CDR2 are DFQATT and SNEGSKA (reference sequence). Trimming took 0 bases from V and 1 from J; bases not matched to a gene: 4. The length of the CDR3 is 15 residues. CDR3 DNA: TGCAGTGCTAGAGATCGAGCGGGGGTCCAAGAGACCCAGTACTTC. Protein: CSARDRAGVQETQYF.

This clonotype was found a few times. The J gene is TRBJ2-3, the V gene TRBV6-2 or TRBV6-3, with D possibly TRBD1 on 5 matching bases. Germline loops: CDR1 MNHEY, CDR2 SVGEGT. The CDR3 has 17 residues. The V and J ends lost 4 bases and 1 base respectively, with 18 bases between them. In DNA form, the CDR3 reads TGTGCCAGCAGTTGGACATCAGGATCTTGGGGCACAGATACGCAGTATTTT. Translation gives CASSWTSGSWGTDTQYF.

This clonotype was observed a handful of times. The chain uses TRBV24-1 and TRBJ2-7, with D tentatively TRBD1 (5 bases). Trimming stripped 0 bases from V and 2 bases from J, with 19 bases between. This CDR3 has 18 residues. Germline V lookup: CDR1 KGHDR, CDR2 SFDVKD. The CDR3, as DNA: TGTGCCACCAGTGATTTGCTCGAGTGTACAGGCATTCCCTACGAGCAGTACTTC. This encodes CATSDLLECTGIPYEQYF.

This sequence joins TRBV5-1 and TRBJ2-7; D is possibly TRBD2 (6 bases). Trimming shortened V by 3 bases and J by 0 bases, and 10 bases separated the two germline ends. The CDR3 runs 14 residues. Germline values: CDR1 SGHRS, CDR2 YFSETQ. The CDR3 sequence is CASSWGDSSYEQYF. The DNA of the CDR3 is TGCGCCAGCAGCTGGGGGGACTCCTCCTACGAGCAGTACTTC. Complete variable domain (other parts from reference TRBV5-1 and TRBJ2-7): KAGVTQTPRYLIKTRGQQVTLSCSPISGHRSVSWYQQTPGQGLQFLFEYFSETQRNKGNFPGRFSGRQFSNSRSEMNVSTLELGDSALYLCASSWGDSSYEQYFGPGTRLTVT.

In this sample, this clonotype turned up many times. The chain is built from TRBV7-3 and TRBJ2-3, with TRBD2 matching 7 bases. Looked up from germline, CDR1 is SGHTA and CDR2 is FQGTGA. The CDR3 sequence is 15 residues long. With 3 bases clipped from V and 3 bases from J, the junction kept 6 bases outside the gene matches. The CDR3 spells CASSLLGGTTDTQYF. In DNA, the CDR3 is TGTGCCAGCAGCTTGCTGGGGGGGACTACAGATACGCAGTATTTT.

J is TRBJ1-4 and V is TRBV30; D gene unclear. The V end lost 0 bases, the J end lost 3 bases, and 8 bases lay between the germline ends. The CDR3 is made up of 14 amino acids. Germline CDR1 is GTSNPN and CDR2 is SVGIG (reference sequence). CDR3 bases: TGTGCCTGGAGTGTACAAGCGGCTAATGAAAAACTGTTTTTT. It codes for CAWSVQAANEKLFF.

This clonotype was observed many times. V is TRBV20-1 and J is TRBJ2-2; TRBD1 matches at 8 bases. V lost 6 bases, J lost 2 bases, and 5 bases stayed unmatched. Germline CDR1 DFQATT, CDR2 SNEGSKA (reference sequence). The CDR3 is made up of 14 amino acids. As DNA, the CDR3 is TGCAGTGCCCGAACAGGGGGTAACACCGGGGAGCTGTTTTTT. Protein sequence: CSARTGGNTGELFF.